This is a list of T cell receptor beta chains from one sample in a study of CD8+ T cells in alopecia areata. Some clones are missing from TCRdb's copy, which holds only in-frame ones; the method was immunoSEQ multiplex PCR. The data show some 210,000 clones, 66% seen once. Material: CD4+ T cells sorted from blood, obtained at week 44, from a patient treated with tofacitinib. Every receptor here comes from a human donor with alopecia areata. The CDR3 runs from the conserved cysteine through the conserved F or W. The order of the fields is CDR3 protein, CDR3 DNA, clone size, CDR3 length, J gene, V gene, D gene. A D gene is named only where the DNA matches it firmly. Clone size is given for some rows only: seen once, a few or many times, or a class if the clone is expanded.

CDR3: CASRLETGGAYEQYF
DNA: TGTGCCAGCAGGTTAGAGACAGGAGGAGCCTACGAGCAGTACTTC
size: NA
length: 15
J: TRBJ2-7
V: TRBV7-9
D: NA

CDR3: CASSQLGGGRDEQYF
DNA: TGCGCCAGCAGCCAACTCGGGGGGGGACGGGACGAGCAGTACTTC
size: NA
length: 15
J: TRBJ2-7
V: TRBV4-1
D: TRBD2

CDR3: CASSFPFIDRGTISNQPQHF
DNA: TGTGCCAGCAGCTTTCCTTTTATTGACAGGGGGACGATTAGCAATCAGCCCCAGCATTTT
size: NA
length: 20
J: TRBJ1-5
V: TRBV7-3
D: TRBD1

CDR3: CASSQASGTGKREQYF
DNA: TGCGCCAGCAGCCAAGCCTCCGGGACAGGAAAGCGGGAGCAGTACTTC
size: NA
length: 16
J: TRBJ2-5
V: TRBV4-1
D: NA

CDR3: CASSTQLRPNSPLHF
DNA: TGTGCCAGCAGTACTCAACTCAGACCTAATTCACCCCTCCACTTT
size: NA
length: 15
J: TRBJ1-6
V: TRBV25-1
D: NA

CDR3: CASSSGQGRTDTQYF
DNA: TGTGCCAGCAGCTCGGGACAGGGGAGAACAGATACGCAGTATTTT
size: few
length: 15
J: TRBJ2-3
V: TRBV7-2
D: TRBD1

CDR3: CSVVVLTDTQYF
DNA: TGCAGCGTTGTGGTCCTGACAGATACGCAGTATTTT
size: NA
length: 12
J: TRBJ2-3
V: TRBV29-1
D: NA

CDR3: CASSSTQGAYEQYF
DNA: TGTGCCAGCAGCTCCACACAGGGTGCCTACGAGCAGTACTTC
size: NA
length: 14
J: TRBJ2-7
V: TRBV7-2
D: NA

CDR3: CASSAGRLSGYTF
DNA: TGTGCCAGCAGTGCCGGGAGGCTAAGTGGCTACACCTTC
size: NA
length: 13
J: TRBJ1-2
V: TRBV28
D: NA

CDR3: CAWSNPGTGRYEQYF
DNA: TGTGCCTGGAGTAACCCCGGGACAGGGCGATACGAGCAGTACTTC
size: few
length: 15
J: TRBJ2-7
V: TRBV30
D: TRBD1

CDR3: CASSQTRGGSNYGYTF
DNA: TGTGCCAGCAGCCAGACGCGAGGGGGAAGTAACTATGGCTACACCTTC
size: few
length: 16
J: TRBJ1-2
V: TRBV7-2
D: NA

CDR3: CSVEDRPKRGGYTF
DNA: TGCAGCGTTGAAGATCGTCCAAAAAGGGGTGGCTACACCTTC
size: NA
length: 14
J: TRBJ1-2
V: TRBV29-1
D: NA

CDR3: CASSSGTANYGYTF
DNA: TGCGCCAGCAGCTCCGGGACAGCAAACTATGGCTACACCTTC
size: few
length: 14
J: TRBJ1-2
V: TRBV5-1
D: TRBD1

CDR3: CSVEILGSGGYTF
DNA: TGCAGCGTTGAAATTTTGGGGAGTGGTGGCTACACCTTC
size: NA
length: 13
J: TRBJ1-2
V: TRBV29-1
D: NA

CDR3: CASSQDYRVGANVLTF
DNA: TGCGCCAGCAGCCAAGATTACCGGGTTGGGGCCAACGTCCTGACTTTC
size: few
length: 16
J: TRBJ2-6
V: TRBV4-3
D: NA

CDR3: CAISESTSVYNEQFF
DNA: TGTGCCATCAGTGAGTCGACTAGCGTCTACAATGAGCAGTTCTTC
size: NA
length: 15
J: TRBJ2-1
V: TRBV10-3
D: TRBD2

CDR3: CAISAVPGSSTDTQYF
DNA: TGTGCCATCAGCGCTGTTCCCGGAAGCAGCACAGATACGCAGTATTTT
size: few
length: 16
J: TRBJ2-3
V: TRBV10-3
D: NA

CDR3: CASSLVPGGSNYGYTF
DNA: TGTGCCAGCAGCTTAGTCCCAGGGGGATCTAACTATGGCTACACCTTC
size: once
length: 16
J: TRBJ1-2
V: TRBV11-3
D: TRBD1

CDR3: CSVEVVATGEQYF
DNA: TGCAGCGTTGAAGTAGTAGCGACGGGCGAGCAGTACTTC
size: NA
length: 13
J: TRBJ2-7
V: TRBV29-1
D: NA

CDR3: CASSNLDGANVLTF
DNA: TGCGCCAGTTCAAATCTGGATGGGGCCAACGTCCTGACTTTC
size: NA
length: 14
J: TRBJ2-6
V: TRBV5-1
D: NA

CDR3: CASSLGGAQNTEAFF
DNA: TGTGCCAGCAGCTTGGGAGGGGCGCAGAACACTGAAGCTTTCTTT
size: NA
length: 15
J: TRBJ1-1
V: TRBV13
D: NA

CDR3: CSVAQVITDTQYF
DNA: TGCAGCGTTGCCCAGGTGATCACAGATACGCAGTATTTT
size: NA
length: 13
J: TRBJ2-3
V: TRBV29-1
D: NA

CDR3: CASNFGGAPDTQYF
DNA: TGTGCCAGCAACTTCGGGGGGGCCCCAGATACGCAGTATTTT
size: NA
length: 14
J: TRBJ2-3
V: TRBV5-4
D: TRBD2

CDR3: CSVDSAAGNEQFF
DNA: TGCAGCGTTGATTCCGCGGCCGGGAATGAGCAGTTCTTC
size: NA
length: 13
J: TRBJ2-1
V: TRBV29-1
D: NA

CDR3: CASSSTGDETQYF
DNA: TGCGCCAGCAGCTCGACAGGGGATGAGACCCAGTACTTC
size: few
length: 13
J: TRBJ2-5
V: TRBV5-1
D: TRBD1

CDR3: CASSVQATNTGELFF
DNA: TGTGCCAGCAGTGTGCAGGCAACGAACACCGGGGAGCTGTTTTTT
size: NA
length: 15
J: TRBJ2-2
V: TRBV2
D: NA

CDR3: CATSRDRSPQETQYF
DNA: TGTGCCACCAGCAGAGACAGGTCCCCGCAAGAGACCCAGTACTTC
size: NA
length: 15
J: TRBJ2-5
V: TRBV15
D: NA

CDR3: CASSELANSSLHF
DNA: TGTGCCAGCAGTGAACTCGCCAATTCGTCCCTCCACTTT
size: NA
length: 13
J: TRBJ1-6
V: TRBV6-1
D: NA

CDR3: CATSRDEGSEQYF
DNA: TGTGCCACCAGCAGAGACGAGGGGTCCGAGCAGTACTTC
size: NA
length: 13
J: TRBJ2-7
V: TRBV15
D: NA

CDR3: CASSQFPYEQYF
DNA: TGTGCCAGCAGCCAATTCCCCTACGAGCAGTACTTC
size: NA
length: 12
J: TRBJ2-7
V: TRBV14
D: NA

CDR3: CASSLDEGEQYF
DNA: TGCGCCAGCAGCTTGGATGAGGGCGAGCAGTACTTC
size: medium-sized
length: 12
J: TRBJ2-7
V: TRBV5-1
D: NA

CDR3: CSVGGGGAYEQYF
DNA: TGCAGCGTTGGTGGGGGTGGGGCCTACGAGCAGTACTTC
size: few
length: 13
J: TRBJ2-7
V: TRBV29-1
D: NA

CDR3: CASSLRTTGQGTVKLFF
DNA: TGCGCCAGCAGCCTCCGAACGACTGGACAGGGGACGGTAAAACTGTTTTTT
size: NA
length: 17
J: TRBJ1-4
V: TRBV4-3
D: TRBD1

CDR3: CASSWAPTDTQYF
DNA: TGTGCCAGCAGCTGGGCCCCCACAGATACGCAGTATTTT
size: NA
length: 13
J: TRBJ2-3
V: TRBV7-2
D: NA

CDR3: CASSTGDLNTGELFF
DNA: TGTGCCAGCAGCACCGGGGACTTAAACACCGGGGAGCTGTTTTTT
size: NA
length: 15
J: TRBJ2-2
V: TRBV2
D: NA

CDR3: CASSFSLGDTQYF
DNA: TGTGCCAGCAGCTTCTCACTGGGCGATACGCAGTATTTT
size: NA
length: 13
J: TRBJ2-3
V: TRBV7-6
D: NA

CDR3: CASSAGQGYTF
DNA: TGTGCCAGCAGCGCGGGCCAGGGCTACACCTTC
size: NA
length: 11
J: TRBJ1-2
V: TRBV5-6
D: NA

CDR3: CASSPLGTGSNQPQHF
DNA: TGTGCCAGCAGCCCGCTCGGGACAGGGAGCAATCAGCCCCAGCATTTT
size: few
length: 16
J: TRBJ1-5
V: TRBV7-8
D: TRBD1

CDR3: CASLRGPSYEQYF
DNA: TGTGCCAGCCTGCGGGGGCCGAGCTACGAGCAGTACTTC
size: many
length: 13
J: TRBJ2-7
V: TRBV2
D: NA

CDR3: CASSPRRREDTQYF
DNA: TGTGCCAGCAGCCCAAGGAGGAGGGAGGATACGCAGTATTTT
size: NA
length: 14
J: TRBJ2-3
V: TRBV9
D: NA

CDR3: CASSHRDTGDYGYTF
DNA: TGCGCCAGCAGCCACCGGGACACGGGGGACTATGGCTACACCTTC
size: NA
length: 15
J: TRBJ1-2
V: TRBV4-3
D: NA

CDR3: CAWDKGMKWGETQYF
DNA: TGTGCCTGGGATAAAGGGATGAAATGGGGTGAGACCCAGTACTTC
size: NA
length: 15
J: TRBJ2-5
V: TRBV30
D: NA

CDR3: CAIRGGEMNTEAFF
DNA: TGTGCCATCCGAGGAGGAGAGATGAACACTGAAGCTTTCTTT
size: NA
length: 14
J: TRBJ1-1
V: TRBV6-1
D: NA

CDR3: CASRDRGSNYGYTF
DNA: TGTGCCAGCAGAGACCGGGGCTCCAACTATGGCTACACCTTC
size: NA
length: 14
J: TRBJ1-2
V: TRBV2
D: NA

CDR3: CSAAPLTSNEQFF
DNA: TGCAGCGCAGCCCCCCTGACTAGCAATGAGCAGTTCTTC
size: NA
length: 13
J: TRBJ2-1
V: TRBV29-1
D: NA

CDR3: CASSELTARANEKLFF
DNA: TGTGCCAGCAGTGAATTAACCGCCCGGGCTAATGAAAAACTGTTTTTT
size: few
length: 16
J: TRBJ1-4
V: TRBV25-1
D: NA